This TCR beta chain was captured in a study of T-cell reconstitution after alpha-beta-depleted transplantation in children. In its sample, this clonotype was seen a few times. Preparation of the TCRbeta library involved a method that used unique molecular identifiers. TCRdb redid the calling of the PCR reads with MiXCR, one entry per CDR3 protein. This sample carries some 290,000 distinct CDR3 sequences, more than 8% of them seen once, and the ten largest clones take roughly 9.1%. The sequences come from PBMCs from the stem cell graft donor, collected from the stem cell graft. The sequence derives from a human donor who donated a stem cell graft to a child with SCID.

CDR3 loop: CSARDRFSGGQVYEQYF. The CDR3 bases are TGCAGTGCTAGAGATCGGTTCAGTGGGGGGCAGGTGTACGAGCAGTACTTC. J is TRBJ2-7 and V is TRBV20-1; D tentatively fits TRBD1 or TRBD2 (6 bases each). Between the trimmed V and J ends, which lost 0 bases and 4 bases, there was a span of 22 bases. Germline assignment: CDR1 DFQATT and CDR2 SNEGSKA (reference sequence). The CDR3 length is 17 residues.